This TCR beta chain appears in the sequencing data of a study of blood T cell repertoires in COVID-19. Study as a whole: Acute and convalescent COVID-19 specimens originated in the United States, Italy and Spain.

Sequencing used immunoSEQ multiplex PCR; TCRdb keeps in-frame clones, though not all of them. This table has 300,000 or so clones, roughly 90% appearing once. The sequence was collected from a woman aged 25 to 45 with COVID-19, enrolled during active disease. Specimen: peripheral blood.

CDR3 sequence: CASSSQGGQPQHF. CDR3 nucleotide sequence: TGTGCCAGCAGTTCCCAGGGAGGTCAGCCCCAGCATTTT. This rearrangement joins TRBV28 to TRBJ1-5; tentatively, D is TRBD1 (5 bases). The CDR3 loop spans 13 amino acids. Trimming took 4 bases from V and 6 from J, leaving 10 bases between them. Germline CDR1 reads MDHEN; CDR2 reads SYDVKM.